Presented here are 7 T cell receptor beta chains from one specimen sequenced in a study of beta chain features in type 1 diabetes. Every bit of the isolated RNA underwent reverse transcription, so sequencing read expressed TCRB transcripts. TCRdb's copy holds only in-frame clones and misses some; the assay was immunoSEQ multiplex PCR. The repertoire holds 200,000 to 300,000 clones, with 13% to 15% as singletons. The material sequenced was naive CD4+ T cells from blood. Source of these receptors: a woman aged 35 to 49 in good health.

This clone occurred a few times. Written as DNA, the CDR3 is TGTGCCAGCAGCTTGGACCCCCCGAGGCTCAGTACGCAGTATTTT. Translation gives CASSLDPPRLSTQYF. V usage is TRBV5-8 and J usage is TRBJ2-3; unclear D gene. The CDR3 loop spans 15 amino acids. Germline CDR1 is SGHTS and CDR2 is YDEGEE. Trimming cost V 0 bases and J 8 bases, with 16 bases left between them.

This clone came up a few times. This CDR3 is CASRNLLAYEQYF. The CDR3 DNA reads TGTGCCAGCCGTAACTTGTTAGCCTACGAGCAGTACTTC. The chain couples TRBV6-1 to TRBJ2-7; D not resolved. Germline V lookup: CDR1 MNHNS, CDR2 SASEGT. The CDR3 is made up of 13 amino acids. The V end lost 8 bases, the J end lost 2 bases, and 13 bases lay between the germline ends.

The CDR3 DNA reads as TGTGCCAGTAACTGGGGCAACAATCAGCCCCAGCATTTT. This gives the protein CASNWGNNQPQHF. The genes are TRBV19 and TRBJ1-5, with D possibly matching TRBD1 (5 bases). Germline-derived CDR1 and CDR2 are LNHDA and SQIVND (reference sequence). The CDR3 consists of 13 residues. The V end was cut by 7 bases, the J end by 3 bases, with 10 bases between.

This sequence joins TRBV4-2 and TRBJ2-5; TRBD2 matches 8 bases. Germline assignment: CDR1 LGHNA and CDR2 YNFKEQ. Trimming at V came to 0 bases and at J to 5 bases, leaving 8 bases not matched to a gene. The CDR3 length is 16 residues. CDR3 loop: CASSQENSGGLETQYF. The CDR3 DNA reads as TGTGCCAGCAGCCAAGAAAACAGCGGGGGTCTGGAGACCCAGTACTTC.

The chain recombines TRBV7-9 with TRBJ1-1; D is ambiguous. Germline-derived CDR1 and CDR2 are SEHNR and FQNEAQ (reference sequence). CDR3 size: 12 residues. V was trimmed by 5 bases and J by 5 bases, leaving 9 bases between them. CDR3 sequence (DNA): TGTGCCAGCAGCCACATACAGACTGAAGCTTTCTTT. It specifies CASSHIQTEAFF.

This chain joins TRBV7-6 and TRBJ2-1, with D possibly being TRBD1 (7 bases). Germline CDR1 and CDR2: SGHVS and FNYEAQ. This CDR3 comprises 16 residues. V shed 3 bases and J shed 6 bases, with 18 bases lying between them. This chain's CDR3 is CASSFRGRDPSNEQFF. The CDR3 bases are TGTGCCAGCAGCTTTAGGGGGCGGGACCCCTCCAATGAGCAGTTCTTC.

The chain couples TRBV7-2 to TRBJ2-7; the D is unclear. V lost 3 bases and J 3 bases, leaving 15 bases between the germline ends. The length of the CDR3 is 15 residues. The V gene's germline CDR1 is SGHTA and CDR2 FQGNSA. CDR3 DNA: TGTGCCAGCAGCTTCCGATTGGGCAAAGACTACGAGCAGTACTTC. It encodes CASSFRLGKDYEQYF.